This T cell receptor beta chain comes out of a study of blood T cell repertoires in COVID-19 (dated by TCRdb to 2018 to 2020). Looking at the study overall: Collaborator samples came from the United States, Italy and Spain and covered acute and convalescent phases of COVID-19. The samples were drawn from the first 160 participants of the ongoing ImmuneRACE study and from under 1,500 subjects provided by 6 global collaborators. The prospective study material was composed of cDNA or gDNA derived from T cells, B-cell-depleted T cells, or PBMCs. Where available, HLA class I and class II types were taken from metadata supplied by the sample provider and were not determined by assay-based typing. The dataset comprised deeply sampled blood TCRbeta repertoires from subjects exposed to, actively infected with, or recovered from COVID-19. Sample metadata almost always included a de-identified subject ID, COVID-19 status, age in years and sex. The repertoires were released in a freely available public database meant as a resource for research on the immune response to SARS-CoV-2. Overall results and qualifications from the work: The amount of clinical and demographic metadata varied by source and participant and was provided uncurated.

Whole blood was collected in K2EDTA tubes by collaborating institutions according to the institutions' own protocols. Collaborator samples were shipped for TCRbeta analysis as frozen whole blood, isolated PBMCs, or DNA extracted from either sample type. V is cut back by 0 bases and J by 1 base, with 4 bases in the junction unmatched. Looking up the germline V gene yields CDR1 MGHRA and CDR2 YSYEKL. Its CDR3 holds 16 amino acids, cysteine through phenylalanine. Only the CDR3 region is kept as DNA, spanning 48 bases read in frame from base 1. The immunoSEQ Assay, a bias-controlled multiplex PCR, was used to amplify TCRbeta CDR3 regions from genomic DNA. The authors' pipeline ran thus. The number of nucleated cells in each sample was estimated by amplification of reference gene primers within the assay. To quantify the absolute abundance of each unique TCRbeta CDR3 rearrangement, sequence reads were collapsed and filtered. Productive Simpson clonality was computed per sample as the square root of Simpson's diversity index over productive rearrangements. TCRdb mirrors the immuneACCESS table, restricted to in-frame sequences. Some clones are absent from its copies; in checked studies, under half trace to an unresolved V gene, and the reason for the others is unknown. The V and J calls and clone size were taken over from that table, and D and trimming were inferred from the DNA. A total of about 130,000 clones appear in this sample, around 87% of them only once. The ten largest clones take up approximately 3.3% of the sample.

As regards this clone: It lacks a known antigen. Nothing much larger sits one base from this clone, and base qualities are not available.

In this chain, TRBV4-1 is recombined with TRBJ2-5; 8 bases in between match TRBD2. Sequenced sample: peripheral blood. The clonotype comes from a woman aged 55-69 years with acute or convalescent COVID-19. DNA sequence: TGCGCCAGCAGCCAAGAGGCGGGAGGAATCCAAGAGACCCAGTACTTC. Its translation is CASSQEAGGIQETQYF.